Following are 13 T cell receptor beta chains from one sample sequenced in a study of cytomegalovirus exposure and HLA in healthy donors. The PCR ran on 60 Vbeta and 13 Jbeta primers. This table comes from immunoSEQ multiplex PCR, and its TCRdb copy is limited to in-frame clones, with some not included. The repertoire holds more than 140,000 clones, with roughly 80% as singletons. The sample consisted of PBMCs. The source of these receptors is a female donor in good health and CMV-seronegative.

The J gene is TRBJ2-7, the V gene TRBV21-1; no check of the table's D call, TRBD2, against the DNA was made. TRBV21-1 is shown as a pseudogene. The CDR3 length is 14 residues. CDR3 DNA sequence: TGTGCCAGCAGCAAAGTCGGGGGGCTGCGGGAGCAGTACTTC. Encoded protein: CASSKVGGLREQYF.

This chain uses TRBV27 with TRBJ1-4; tentative D call: TRBD1 (5 bases). Trimming stripped 5 bases from V and 8 bases from J, with 27 bases between. The CDR3 has 18 residues. Germline V gives CDR1 MNHEY, CDR2 SMNVEV (reference sequence). The CDR3 spells CASSHIYDMGGSREKLFF. DNA of the CDR3: TGTGCCAGCAGTCATATCTACGACATGGGGGGATCCAGGGAAAAACTGTTTTTT.

The rearrangement uses TRBV18 and TRBJ1-1; the D gene is possibly TRBD1 (6 bases). Deletions cut 0 bases from V and 4 bases from J, with 21 bases between. CDR1 is KGHSH and CDR2 is LQKENI in the germline V gene. This CDR3 has 18 residues. The CDR3 sequence is CASSPPNPDSTQGTEAFF. CDR3 in DNA: TGTGCCAGCTCACCACCGAACCCGGACAGCACCCAGGGCACTGAAGCTTTCTTT.

The chain uses TRBV6-1 and TRBJ1-1; D unresolved. V lost 7 bases and J lost 1, with 10 bases in between. The CDR3 covers 13 residues. Per germline, CDR1 MNHNS and CDR2 SASEGT. This CDR3 reads CASTTQTNTEAFF. CDR3 DNA: TGTGCCAGCACGACACAGACGAACACTGAAGCTTTCTTT.

The V gene is TRBV9, the J gene TRBJ2-2; D not certain. The CDR3 contains 15 residues. V was cut by 0 bases and J by 1 base, with 7 bases left in between. CDR1 and CDR2 (germline): SGDLS, YYNGEE. The CDR3 here is CASSVVGQNTGELFF. CDR3 DNA: TGTGCCAGCAGCGTAGTTGGGCAGAACACCGGGGAGCTGTTTTTT.

This clone was seen only a few times. The V call is TRBV5-4, the J call TRBJ2-3; TRBD2 matches at 11 bases. The CDR3 consists of 17 residues. The germline gives CDR1 SGHNT, CDR2 YYREEE (reference sequence). V shed 4 bases and J 3 bases; nucleotides not matched to a gene: 10. CDR3 residues: CASSLGTSGMGTDTQYF. DNA of the CDR3: TGTGCCAGCAGCCTCGGGACTAGCGGAATGGGGACAGATACGCAGTATTTT. The variable domain in full, completed from reference TRBV5-4 and TRBJ2-3, reads ETGVTQSPTHLIKTRGQQVTLRCSSQSGHNTVSWYQQALGQGPQFIFQYYREEENGRGNFPPRFSGLQFPNYSSELNVNALELDDSALYLCASSLGTSGMGTDTQYFGPGTRLTVL.

This clone has just one count. The chain has TRBV7-8 and TRBJ2-2, with TRBD2 matching 7 bases. The length of the CDR3 is 16 residues. The V gene's germline CDR1 is SGHVS and CDR2 FQNEAQ. Trimming took 5 bases from V and 3 from J; bases not matched to a gene: 9. In DNA, the CDR3 is TGTGCCAGCAGCCCCGGGGTAGCGGGTTACACCGGGGAGCTGTTTTTT. Protein sequence: CASSPGVAGYTGELFF.

This clone was seen once. The chain joins TRBV15 to TRBJ2-7, with D possibly matching TRBD1 (6 bases). V gave up 2 bases and J gave up 4 bases, with 9 bases separating them. The CDR3 is 13 residues long. In germline, CDR1 is LNHNV, CDR2 YYDKDF (reference sequence). CDR3 coding DNA: TGTGCCACCAGCAGACGGACAGCTTACGAGCAGTACTTC. Amino acids: CATSRRTAYEQYF.

Concerning this clone: At one end the junction does not follow the germline gene, possibly because of a read error. The chain has TRBV7-9 and TRBJ2-7, with 7 positions matching TRBD2. This CDR3 region has 14 residues. The germline V gene has CDR1 SEHNR and CDR2 FQNEAQ (reference sequence). This CDR3 reads CSSSPGGSSYEQYF. In DNA, the CDR3 is TGTTCCAGCAGCCCCGGCGGGAGCTCCTACGAGCAGTACTTC. The whole variable domain, remainder taken from reference TRBV7-9 and TRBJ2-7, is DTGVSQNPRHKITKRGQNVTFRCDPISEHNRLYWYRQTLGQGPEFLTYFQNEAQLEKSRLLSDRFSAERPKGSFSTLEIQRTEQGDSAMYLCSSSPGGSSYEQYFGPGTRLTVT.

The genes are TRBV27 and TRBJ1-2, with a possible D match to TRBD1 (6 bases). Trimming removed 3 bases at V and 7 bases at J, with 15 bases between. This CDR3 is 14 amino acids long. CDR1 is MNHEY and CDR2 is SMNVEV in the germline V gene (reference sequence). CDR3 loop: CASSFSTGFSGYTF. DNA for the CDR3: TGTGCCAGCAGTTTCTCTACAGGGTTTAGTGGCTACACCTTC.

In this sample, this clone turned up a few times. The chain employs TRBV7-9 and TRBJ2-1; the match to TRBD2 covers 9 bases. CDR3 length: 16 residues. The germline V gene encodes CDR1 SEHNR and CDR2 FQNEAQ (reference sequence). J lost 6 bases, V lost 2 bases, and 8 bases had no gene match. Here the CDR3 reads CASSLWGGGAPNEQFF. CDR3 bases: TGTGCCAGCAGCTTATGGGGCGGGGGGGCTCCCAATGAGCAGTTCTTC.

CDR3 sequence: CASSYELAGGSEQYF. The CDR3 DNA sequence: TGTGCCAGCAGTTACGAACTAGCGGGAGGAAGCGAGCAGTACTTC. The chain uses TRBV6-5 and TRBJ2-7, with TRBD2 matching 12 bases. V gave up 2 bases and J gave up 6 bases; unmatched junction bases: 5. The germline V gene encodes CDR1 MNHEY and CDR2 SVGAGI. This CDR3 comprises 15 residues.

The rearrangement uses TRBV7-3 and TRBJ1-1; D possibly corresponds to TRBD1 (5 bases). The CDR3 consists of 14 residues. V was pared by 5 bases and J by 4 bases, with 14 bases between. CDR1 and CDR2 (germline): SGHTA, FQGTGA. CDR3 nucleotides: TGTGCCAGCAGCCAAACCTTGGGGGGCACTGAAGCTTTCTTT. It codes for CASSQTLGGTEAFF. The full variable domain, its missing parts supplied by reference TRBV7-3 and TRBJ1-1, is GAGVSQTPSNKVTEKGKYVELRCDPISGHTALYWYRQSLGQGPEFLIYFQGTGAADDSGLPNDRFFAVRPEGSVSTLKIQRTERGDSAVYLCASSQTLGGTEAFFGQGTRLTVV.